The source of this T cell receptor beta chain is a study of ipilimumab plus nivolumab after autologous stem cell transplantation. Study information: Patients received a median of about five ipilimumab and 8 nivolumab doses.

Some clones are missing from TCRdb's copy, which holds only in-frame ones; the method was immunoSEQ multiplex PCR. The table has around 20,000 clones, about 80% seen once. Starting 14 to 28 days after autologous transplant, ipilimumab 1 mg/kg was given. The germline V and J ends were trimmed by 5 bases and 7 bases, with 9 bases remaining between them. The CDR3 is 12 residues long. Germline-derived CDR1 and CDR2 are SEHNR and FQNEAQ (reference sequence). This sample comprised PBMCs, obtained in a trial of ipilimumab plus nivolumab as post-transplant consolidation. The receptor comes from a male donor with diffuse large B-cell lymphoma. This chain links TRBV7-9 with TRBJ1-5; D is unclear. The CDR3 loop reads CASSARTQPQHF. The CDR3 region has the DNA TGTGCCAGCAGCGCCCGTACCCAGCCCCAGCATTTT.